Below are 6 T cell receptor beta chains sequenced from a single sample in a study of T cell repertoires in cytomegalovirus infection. No antigen has been identified for these receptors. Each CDR3 protein is one row after TCRdb ran MiXCR on the reads. This sample yields roughly 80,000 distinct CDR3 sequences, of which around 37% are seen a single time; approximately 95% belongs to the top ten. The source was CD8+ T cells from cultured PBMCs, collected from culture after CMV antigen stimulation. The receptors derive from a human donor in good health (CMV status not recorded). Some clones in this sample may be carry-over from other donors' samples.

This sequence joins TRBV7-2 and TRBJ2-5; a weak D match, TRBD1 (6 bases). Trimming cost V 5 bases and J 5 bases, with 15 bases left between them. Germline V lookup: CDR1 SGHTA, CDR2 FQGNSA. The length of the CDR3 is 14 residues. CDR3 coding DNA: TGTGCCAGCAGCGCCCACAGGGACCGGGAGACCCAGTACTTC. This sequence encodes CASSAHRDRETQYF.

This clonotype was seen at least ten times. The rearrangement uses TRBV7-8 and TRBJ2-3; 9 nucleotides align to TRBD1. Germline lookup yields CDR1 SGHVS and CDR2 FQNEAQ. V lost 4 bases, J lost 2 bases, and 31 bases stayed unmatched. This CDR3 has 24 amino acids. The CDR3 loop is CASSSIIQQTYRDRESPPTDTQYF. CDR3 sequence (DNA): TGTGCCAGCAGCTCCATTATACAACAGACCTACCGGGACAGGGAAAGTCCCCCCACAGATACGCAGTATTTT. Drawing the rest from reference TRBV7-8 and TRBJ2-3, the complete variable domain is GAGVSQSPRYKVAKRGQDVALRCDPISGHVSLFWYQQALGQGPEFLTYFQNEAQLDKSGLPSDRFFAERPEGSVSTLKIQRTQQEDSAVYLCASSSIIQQTYRDRESPPTDTQYFGPGTRLTVL.

This clonotype has only a few counts. The chain recombines TRBV7-8 with TRBJ2-5; D possibly corresponds to TRBD1 (6 bases). The CDR3 loop spans 16 amino acids. The germline V gene has CDR1 SGHVS and CDR2 FQNEAQ. The V gene lost 5 bases and the J gene lost 0 bases, with 16 bases spanning the gap. CDR3 bases: TGTGCCAGCAGCGTTAACAGGGTTTTCTACCAAGAGACCCAGTACTTC. Translating gives CASSVNRVFYQETQYF.

The chain recombines TRBV7-2 with TRBJ2-3, with 9 bases aligning to TRBD2. In germline, CDR1 is SGHTA, CDR2 FQGNSA. CDR3 size: 16 residues. With V trimmed by 4 bases and J by 0 bases, 5 bases remained unmatched. The DNA for the CDR3 is TGTGCCAGCAGCTCCGAGACTAGCGGAAGCACAGATACGCAGTATTTT. It codes for CASSSETSGSTDTQYF. Together with reference TRBV7-2 and TRBJ2-3, the CDR3 gives the full variable domain: GAGVSQSPSNKVTEKGKDVELRCDPISGHTALYWYRQSLGQGLEFLIYFQGNSAPDKSGLPSDRFSAERTGGSVSTLTIQRTQQEDSAVYLCASSSETSGSTDTQYFGPGTRLTVL.

In regard to this clonotype: A much larger clone is a single base away; this may be a read error. The rearrangement joins TRBV6-6 to TRBJ1-1; D unresolved. Germline V gene data show CDR1 as MNHNY and CDR2 as SVGAGI (reference sequence). Trimming cost V 0 bases and J 5 bases, with 10 bases left between them. The CDR3 has 14 amino acids. The CDR3 region has the DNA TGTGCCAGCAGTTACTCGAATATGGGGACTGAAGCTTTCTTT. Translation gives CASSYSNMGTEAFF.

The V gene is TRBV12-3 or TRBV12-4, the J gene TRBJ2-3, with 11 bases aligning to TRBD2. V was pared by 6 bases and J by 2 bases, with 7 bases of the junction left unmatched. The CDR3 covers 16 residues. Here the CDR3 reads CASSPQTSGATDTQYF. The CDR3 nucleotides are TGTGCCAGCAGCCCCCAGACTAGCGGGGCCACAGATACGCAGTATTTT.